These 27 T cell receptor beta chains were sequenced from one sample in a study of identical twins. TCRdb ran MiXCR on the 5' RACE reads and lists one entry per CDR3 protein. Of about 470,000 distinct CDR3 sequences listed, 20% to 25% are singletons. This same sample was also part of a study on T cells expressing NK-cell markers.

Sequencing was done on a sample of CD4+ T cells sorted from blood. The receptor source for this set is a woman under 30 in good health.

This clonotype has a count of ten or more. One end of the junction is discordant with germline, which a read error may explain. V gene TRBV28 combines with J gene TRBJ2-3; 7 nucleotides agree with TRBD2. This CDR3 spans 14 amino acids. The germline gives CDR1 MDHEN, CDR2 SYDVKM. The DNA for the CDR3 is TGCGCCAGCAGCTTGCGGGGGAGCACAGATACGCAGTATTTT. Amino acid sequence: CASSLRGSTDTQYF.

The chain carries TRBV7-2 and TRBJ2-2; 9 nucleotides agree with TRBD1. Germline V CDR1 and CDR2: SGHTA, FQGNSA. CDR3 length: 15 amino acids. Trimming at V came to 2 bases and at J to 6 bases, leaving 4 bases not matched to a gene. This chain's CDR3 is CASSLTGTGPGELFF. DNA for the CDR3: TGTGCCAGCAGCTTAACCGGGACAGGGCCCGGGGAGCTGTTTTTT.

The V gene is TRBV3-1, the J gene TRBJ2-5; D perhaps matches TRBD1 (6 bases). V shed 6 bases and J shed 1 base, with 12 bases lying between them. Germline V gene lookup returns CDR1 LGHDT and CDR2 YNNKEL (reference sequence). The length of the CDR3 is 14 residues. The CDR3 nucleotides read TGTGCCAGCAGGCTCCGACAGGCCCAAGAGACCCAGTACTTC. It is translated as CASRLRQAQETQYF.

This clonotype was observed a few times. The chain recombines TRBV27 with TRBJ2-2; tentative D call: TRBD1 (7 bases). The length of the CDR3 is 15 residues. The V and J ends lost 7 bases and 7 bases respectively, with 19 bases between them. The germline CDR1 and CDR2 sequences are MNHEY and SMNVEV (reference sequence). CDR3 coding DNA: TGTGCCAGCAACGGGGGTACAGGGGCCGGCGGGGAGCTGTTTTTT. The encoded protein is CASNGGTGAGGELFF.

This clonotype was seen repeatedly, ten times or more. The junction departs from germline at one end; a sequencing error may be responsible. The chain recombines TRBV12-3 or TRBV12-4 with TRBJ2-7; D remains ambiguous. The CDR3 length is 11 residues. The DNA of the CDR3 is TGTGCCAGCAGCTTAGTTGCCGAGCAGTACTTC. It is translated as CASSLVAEQYF.

This clonotype was counted between two and nine times. V and J are TRBV21-1 and TRBJ2-7; the D call TRBD1 from the table was never checked on the DNA. TRBV21-1 is annotated as a pseudogene. This CDR3 is built from 17 residues. CDR3 coding DNA: TGTGCCAGCGGGATTGACCCAGGGGGCCGTAGCTCCTACGAGCAGTACTTC. This codes for CASGIDPGGRSSYEQYF.

V gene TRBV5-1 combines with J gene TRBJ1-2; D is undetermined. The germline V gene has CDR1 SGHRS and CDR2 YFSETQ. The germline V and J ends were trimmed by 4 bases and 8 bases, with 12 bases remaining between them. CDR3 length: 12 residues. Here the CDR3 DNA reads TGCGCCAGCAGCCAGGCCGGTAACGGCTACACCTTC. Its translation: CASSQAGNGYTF.

This clonotype has more than one count but fewer than ten. The rearrangement joins TRBV9 to TRBJ2-1; the match to TRBD2 covers 8 bases. The CDR3 length is 15 residues. The V and J ends lost 3 bases and 9 bases, in that order; junction bases with no gene match: 11. The germline V gene encodes CDR1 SGDLS and CDR2 YYNGEE. The CDR3 nucleotides are TGTGCCAGCAGCGCCCTAGGAGCGGGGGTTGGTGAGCAGTTCTTC. Its protein product is CASSALGAGVGEQFF.

This clonotype has only a few counts. V usage is TRBV13 and J usage is TRBJ2-3; TRBD2 agrees at 10 bases. There are 20 residues in the CDR3. Looked up from germline, CDR1 is PRHDT and CDR2 is FYEKMQ (reference sequence). J gave up 3 bases and V 5 bases, and 20 bases lay outside the gene matches. CDR3 coding DNA: TGTGCCAGCAGCCAAACGACCCGACTAGCGGGTGGGAGTTCGACAGATACGCAGTATTTT. This gives the protein CASSQTTRLAGGSSTDTQYF. Together with reference TRBV13 and TRBJ2-3, the CDR3 gives the full variable domain: AAGVIQSPRHLIKEKRETATLKCYPIPRHDTVYWYQQGPGQDPQFLISFYEKMQSDKGSIPDRFSAQQFSDYHSELNMSSLELGDSALYFCASSQTTRLAGGSSTDTQYFGPGTRLTVL.

The genes are TRBV5-1 and TRBJ2-7; D not resolved. Germline V gene lookup returns CDR1 SGHRS and CDR2 YFSETQ. Trimming took 0 bases from V and 2 from J, leaving 12 bases between them. The CDR3 has 15 residues. The CDR3 nucleotides are TGCGCCAGCAGCTTGGATCAGGTGGGTCCCTACGAGCAGTACTTC. This sequence encodes CASSLDQVGPYEQYF. The whole variable domain, filled in from reference TRBV5-1 and TRBJ2-7, reads KAGVTQTPRYLIKTRGQQVTLSCSPISGHRSVSWYQQTPGQGLQFLFEYFSETQRNKGNFPGRFSGRQFSNSRSEMNVSTLELGDSALYLCASSLDQVGPYEQYFGPGTRLTVT.

This clonotype was seen only a few times. The chain carries TRBV12-3 or TRBV12-4 and TRBJ2-2, with 8 bases that match TRBD2. V was clipped by 3 bases and J by 4 bases; unmatched bases: 7. The CDR3 sequence is 16 residues long. The CDR3 DNA reads TGTGCCAGCAGTTTTTCCCTAGCGGGCGGCACCGGGGAGCTGTTTTTT. Its protein is CASSFSLAGGTGELFF.

The chain links TRBV5-1 to TRBJ2-1, with TRBD2 matching 12 bases. The junction had 6 bases not matched to a gene; V was cut back by 4 bases and J by 7 bases. The CDR3 extends over 15 amino acids. Germline lookup yields CDR1 SGHRS and CDR2 YFSETQ. The DNA of the CDR3 is TGCGCCAGCAGCCCGGGACTAGCGGGCATAAATGAGCAGTTCTTC. Protein: CASSPGLAGINEQFF.

The rearrangement links TRBV5-1 to TRBJ2-3, with D hard to call. The CDR3 length is 13 residues. V lost 6 bases and J lost 0, with 8 bases in between. In germline, CDR1 is SGHRS, CDR2 YFSETQ. CDR3 amino acids: CASKYLSTDTQYF. Written as DNA, the CDR3 is TGCGCCAGCAAGTACCTCAGCACAGATACGCAGTATTTT.

J is TRBJ2-1 and V is TRBV12-5; D is unclear. Per the germline V gene, CDR1 is LGHNT and CDR2 is FRNRAP. Trimming removed 5 bases from V and 0 bases from J, with 11 bases in between. This CDR3 is built from 15 residues. The CDR3 DNA sequence: TGTGCTAGTGGTCGAAGCTTAAGCTCCTACAATGAGCAGTTCTTC. Residues: CASGRSLSSYNEQFF.

The chain combines TRBV7-8 with TRBJ2-7, with TRBD2 identical over 12 bases. Trimming took 5 bases from V and 1 from J; bases not matched to a gene: 3. In germline, CDR1 is SGHVS, CDR2 FQNEAQ. The CDR3 contains 15 residues. The DNA for the CDR3 is TGTGCCAGCAGCCCCCTAGCGGGGGGGTCCTACGAGCAGTACTTC. Its protein is CASSPLAGGSYEQYF.

This clonotype has a handful of counts. V and J are TRBV7-2 and TRBJ2-3; the match to TRBD2 covers 13 bases. This CDR3 is built from 15 residues. Germline V gene data show CDR1 as SGHTA and CDR2 as FQGNSA. Trimming took 5 bases from V and 4 from J; bases not matched to a gene: 3. The CDR3 protein is CASSQTSGRPDTQYF. The CDR3 DNA reads TGTGCCAGCAGCCAGACTAGCGGGAGGCCAGATACGCAGTATTTT.

This clonotype was picked up a small number of times. This chain joins TRBV5-1 and TRBJ1-5; possible D gene TRBD1, 5 bases. V lost 1 base and J lost 5, with 10 bases in between. Germline V lookup: CDR1 SGHRS, CDR2 YFSETQ. CDR3 length: 14 amino acids. For the CDR3, the DNA is TGCGCCAGCAGCTTGTGGGGCGGCGATCAGCCCCAGCATTTT. Its translation is CASSLWGGDQPQHF. Variable domain in full (rest from reference TRBV5-1 and TRBJ1-5): KAGVTQTPRYLIKTRGQQVTLSCSPISGHRSVSWYQQTPGQGLQFLFEYFSETQRNKGNFPGRFSGRQFSNSRSEMNVSTLELGDSALYLCASSLWGGDQPQHFGDGTRLSIL.

V is TRBV11-3 and J is TRBJ2-1, with TRBD2 as a possible D gene (5 bases). Trimming took off 8 bases at V and 4 bases at J, with 12 bases between the two ends. Per the germline V gene, CDR1 is SGHNT and CDR2 is YENEEA. CDR3 size: 13 residues. CDR3 residues: CASQLGGYNEQFF. The CDR3 coding sequence is TGTGCCAGCCAACTAGGCGGGTACAATGAGCAGTTCTTC.

This clonotype was recorded a few times. The chain recombines TRBV30 with TRBJ2-7; D is undetermined. Germline V gives CDR1 GTSNPN, CDR2 SVGIG (reference sequence). The CDR3 is 11 amino acids. Trimming pared 0 bases from V and 4 bases from J, leaving 4 bases between. The CDR3 DNA reads TGTGCCTGGAGTGTAAAGTACGAGCAGTACTTC. Encoded protein: CAWSVKYEQYF.

This clonotype appeared a few times. V and J are TRBV20-1 and TRBJ2-1; weak D call: TRBD2 (5 bases). The V end was cut by 3 bases, the J end by 3 bases, with 6 bases between. Germline loops: CDR1 DFQATT, CDR2 SNEGSKA (reference sequence). This CDR3 spans 12 amino acids. CDR3 DNA sequence: TGCAGTGCTAGCACTAGCTACAATGAGCAGTTCTTC. It is translated as CSASTSYNEQFF.

The table lists this clonotype with a few counts. The CDR3 sequence is CSASSLQTGTNKQETQYF. For the CDR3, the DNA is TGCAGTGCTAGCAGCCTCCAGACAGGCACAAACAAACAAGAGACCCAGTACTTC. The genes are TRBV20-1 and TRBJ2-5, with TRBD1 as a possible D gene (6 bases). CDR3 length: 18 amino acids. CDR1 and CDR2 from the germline V gene are DFQATT and SNEGSKA (reference sequence). V was shortened by 3 bases and J by 2 bases, with 25 bases between the two germline ends.

This sequence joins TRBV28 and TRBJ2-3; D is undetermined. Trimming took off 6 bases at V and 0 bases at J, with 16 bases between the two ends. The germline CDR1 and CDR2 sequences are MDHEN and SYDVKM. The CDR3 extends over 16 amino acids. CDR3 in amino acids: CASRSLAGYSTDTQYF. The CDR3, as DNA: TGTGCCAGCAGGTCATTGGCAGGTTACAGCACAGATACGCAGTATTTT.

Written as DNA, the CDR3 is TGTGCCAGCAGGGCCTCATCATCTTATGGCTACACCTTC. It translates to CASRASSSYGYTF. The V gene is TRBV12-3 or TRBV12-4, the J gene TRBJ1-2; no definite D call. The length of the CDR3 is 13 residues. With 6 bases removed from V and 5 bases from J, the gap between germline ends came to 13 bases.

There are a few counts of this clonotype. The chain combines TRBV9 with TRBJ2-3; D gene ambiguous. The length of the CDR3 is 15 residues. Trimming cost V 4 bases and J 3 bases, with 15 bases left between them. Germline CDR1 and CDR2: SGDLS and YYNGEE. This CDR3 is CASSYYYQRTDTQYF. The CDR3 nucleotides read TGTGCCAGCAGCTACTATTATCAGAGGACAGATACGCAGTATTTT. The full variable domain, rest sourced from reference TRBV9 and TRBJ2-3, is DSGVTQTPKHLITATGQRVTLRCSPRSGDLSVYWYQQSLDQGLQFLIQYYNGEERAKGNILERFSAQQFPDLHSELNLSSLELGDSALYFCASSYYYQRTDTQYFGPGTRLTVL.

This clonotype was seen a few times. The chain employs TRBV3-1 and TRBJ2-1, with D tentatively TRBD1 (5 bases). The CDR3 is 14 amino acids. From germline, CDR1 is LGHDT and CDR2 YNNKEL (reference sequence). Trimming stripped 1 base from V and 5 bases from J, with 9 bases between. The CDR3 loop is CASSQAGFNNEQFF. In DNA form, the CDR3 reads TGTGCCAGCAGCCAAGCAGGGTTTAACAATGAGCAGTTCTTC.

The chain has TRBV20-1 and TRBJ1-2; 10 bases map to TRBD1. V shed 6 bases, J shed 3 bases, and the junction held 7 bases outside the gene matches. The CDR3 is made up of 14 amino acids. Germline V gene data show CDR1 as DFQATT and CDR2 as SNEGSKA (reference sequence). CDR3 sequence reads: CSAQPGQGHYGYTF. CDR3 coding DNA: TGCAGTGCCCAGCCGGGACAGGGGCACTATGGCTACACCTTC.

The sample holds a few counts of this clonotype. The V gene is TRBV10-1, the J gene TRBJ1-6, with a tentative D call TRBD1 (5 bases). V was cut by 5 bases and J by 13 bases, with 15 bases left in between. This CDR3 comprises 13 residues. Germline CDR1 WNHNN, CDR2 SYGVQD (reference sequence). In DNA form, the CDR3 reads TGCGCCAGCAGTCTTGGGGGGACGTCGCCCCTCCACTTT. This codes for CASSLGGTSPLHF.